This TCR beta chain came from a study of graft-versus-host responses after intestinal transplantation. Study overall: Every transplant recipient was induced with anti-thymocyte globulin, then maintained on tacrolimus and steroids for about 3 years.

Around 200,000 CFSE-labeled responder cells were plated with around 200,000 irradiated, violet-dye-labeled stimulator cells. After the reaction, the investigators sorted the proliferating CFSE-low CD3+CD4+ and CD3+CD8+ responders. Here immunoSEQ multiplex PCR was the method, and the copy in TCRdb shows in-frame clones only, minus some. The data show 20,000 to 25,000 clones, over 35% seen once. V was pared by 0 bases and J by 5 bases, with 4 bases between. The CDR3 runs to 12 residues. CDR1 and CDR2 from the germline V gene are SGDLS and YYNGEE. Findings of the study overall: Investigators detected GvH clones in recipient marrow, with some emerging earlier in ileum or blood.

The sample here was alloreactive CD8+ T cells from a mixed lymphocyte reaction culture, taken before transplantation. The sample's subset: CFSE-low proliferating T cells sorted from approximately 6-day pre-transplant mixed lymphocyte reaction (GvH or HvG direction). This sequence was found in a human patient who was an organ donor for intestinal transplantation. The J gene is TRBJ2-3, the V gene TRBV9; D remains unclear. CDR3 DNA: TGTGCCAGCAGCGTAGGCGAAGATACGCAGTATTTT. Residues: CASSVGEDTQYF.